One T cell receptor beta chain is described in this entry. This clone occurred a few times. The specificity of this receptor is unknown. Base qualities are missing; no much larger clone stands one base away. One collaborating source in Seattle enrolled patients during active infection and followed them longitudinally through the course of disease. Collaborating institutions collected whole blood in K2EDTA tubes following their own protocols. Collaborator samples were shipped for TCRbeta analysis as frozen whole blood, isolated PBMCs, or DNA extracted from either sample type. The trim is 3 bases for V and 4 bases for J, with a gap of 12 bases between the germline ends. Reading the germline V gene gives CDR1 KGHSH and CDR2 LQKENI. Spanning cysteine to phenylalanine, the CDR3 consists of 15 amino acids. This entry keeps only the CDR3 DNA: 45 bases, framed from base 1. TCRbeta CDR3 regions were amplified from genomic DNA using the immunoSEQ Assay, a bias-controlled multiplex PCR. Under the source paper's analysis protocol: The number of nucleated cells in each sample was estimated from the amplification of reference gene primers within the assay. To quantify the absolute abundance of each unique TCRbeta CDR3 rearrangement, sequence reads were collapsed and filtered. Productive Simpson clonality was computed per sample as the square root of Simpson's diversity index over productive rearrangements. The source is immuneACCESS, and TCRdb retained only in-frame sequences with V and J called. Part of the clones is not carried over; for the studies checked, unresolved V genes explain less than half of this, and the remainder is unexplained. That table gives V, J and clone size, and the DNA gave D and trimming. This sample has approximately 99,000 clones in its table, and 80% to 90% of those were observed once. Roughly 2% of the sample is held by the ten biggest clonotypes.

The data originate from a study of blood T cell repertoires in COVID-19 (TCRdb year 2020). Some background on the complete study: Samples from collaborators originated in the United States, Italy and Spain and spanned both the acute and convalescent phases of COVID-19. The prospective study material was composed of cDNA or gDNA derived from T cells, B-cell-depleted T cells, or PBMCs. The dataset comprised deeply sampled blood TCRbeta repertoires from subjects exposed to, actively infected with, or recovered from COVID-19. The repertoires were released in a freely available public database meant as a resource for research on the immune response to SARS-CoV-2. Samples came from the ongoing ImmuneRACE study (first 160 participants) plus 1,254 subjects from 6 global collaborators. A de-identified subject ID, COVID-19 status, age in years and sex were almost always included in the sample metadata. Where available, HLA class I and class II types were obtained from metadata supplied by the sample provider rather than from assay-based typing. The full study reports these points: Clinical and demographic metadata were provided uncurated, with the amount varying by source and participant.

Sequencing was carried out using peripheral blood. The source of this sequence is a man aged 50 to 59 with COVID-19, enrolled during active disease. The rearranged segments are TRBV18 and TRBJ1-4, with the D gene uncertain. The CDR3 has the sequence CASSPSRSFNEKLFF. In nucleotides, the sequence is TGTGCCAGCTCACCCTCGCGGAGTTTTAATGAAAAACTGTTTTTT. The reference TRBV18 and TRBJ1-4 proteins fill in what lies around the CDR3, so the full variable domain reads NAGVMQNPRHLVRRRGQEARLRCSPMKGHSHVYWYRQLPEEGLKFMVYLQKENIIDESGMPKERFSAEFPKEGPSILRIQQVVRGDSAAYFCASSPSRSFNEKLFFGSGTQLSVL.